Listed below are T cell receptor beta chains from one sample, sequenced in a study of blood T cell repertoires in COVID-19. TCRdb's table, derived via immunoSEQ multiplex PCR, lists solely in-frame clones and lacks some. This table has roughly 250,000 clones, under 95% appearing once. The specimen sequenced was PBMCs or T cells enriched from blood (not recorded which). The receptors derive from a woman aged 40 to 50 with acute COVID-19. Both conserved end residues are part of each CDR3. D genes are given only for firm matches. Clone size is given for some rows only: seen once, a few or many times, or a class if the clone is expanded.

.	TRBV28	TRBD1	TRBJ2-2	TGTGCCAGCAGAGAGAGGGACAGGGAGTACACCGGGGAGCTGTTTTTT	CASRERDREYTGELFF
.	TRBV18	.	TRBJ1-3	TGTGCCAGCTCACCAACAGGTTCAGAGACGGACACCATATATTTT	CASSPTGSETDTIYF
.	TRBV14	.	TRBJ1-2	TGTGCCAGCAGCCAAGGGAGCCAGAACTATGGCTACACCTTC	CASSQGSQNYGYTF
once	TRBV2	.	TRBJ1-1	TGTGCCAGCAGTCTAAACGTGGGGAGAGGGACTGAAGCTTTCTTT	CASSLNVGRGTEAFF
.	TRBV7-8	TRBD2	TRBJ2-7	TGTGCCAGCAGCCTAGGGTGGGCTAGCGGGAGGGGGGAGCAGTACTTC	CASSLGWASGRGEQYF
.	TRBV28	TRBD1	TRBJ1-5	TGTGCCAGCAGTTTACGTCACGCACGACAGGGGCATCAGCCCCAGCATTTT	CASSLRHARQGHQPQHF
.	TRBV7-6	TRBD1	TRBJ2-7	TGTGCCAGCAGCTCAGGGGGCGGGTACGAGCAGTACTTC	CASSSGGGYEQYF
.	TRBV27	TRBD1	TRBJ1-1	TGTGCCAGCAGTCAACAGGGGGTCATGAACACTGAAGCTTTCTTT	CASSQQGVMNTEAFF
.	TRBV15	TRBD2	TRBJ2-3	TGTGCCACCAGCAGAGTGCTAGCGGGGCTCACAGATACGCAGTATTTT	CATSRVLAGLTDTQYF
few	TRBV7-9	TRBD1	TRBJ1-2	TGTGCCAGCAGCTTAAAGGACAGGCATAACTATGGCTACACCTTC	CASSLKDRHNYGYTF